This T cell receptor (beta chain) was sequenced for a study of T cells in Graves' hyperthyroidism and ophthalmopathy. Amplification of TCR beta CDR3 regions was performed using RNA transcripts as template. During a first-round RT-PCR of the TCR CDR3, the HTBI primer set was used. One entry per CDR3 protein results from TCRdb running MiXCR on the multiplex PCR reads. The table lists about 570,000 distinct CDR3 sequences, around 46% of them singletons, with around 20% in the top ten. The sample holds many counts of this clonotype. Its antigen remains unidentified. V was cut by 5 bases and J by 1 base, with 17 bases left in between. There are 15 residues in the CDR3. CDR1 is DFQATT, CDR2 SNEGSKA, per germline (reference sequence). Diagnoses rested on clinical symptoms, serum thyroxine and TRAb, thyroid ultrasound and orbital computed tomography. Whole-study results and caveats: Most thyroid clonotypes that were expanded above 0.001 also turned up in blood. A model of 13 V-J pairs discriminated ophthalmopathy from stable hyperthyroidism.

V gene TRBV20-1 combines with J gene TRBJ1-1; maybe TRBD1 (5 bases). This clonotype was sampled from an adult woman with Graves' disease, either hyperthyroidism or ophthalmopathy (not recorded which). The specimen sequenced was peripheral blood or thyroid tissue (not recorded which). This CDR3 is CSALLLDIGNTEAFF. The CDR3 DNA reads as TGCAGTGCTCTACTTCTGGACATTGGGAACACTGAAGCTTTCTTT.